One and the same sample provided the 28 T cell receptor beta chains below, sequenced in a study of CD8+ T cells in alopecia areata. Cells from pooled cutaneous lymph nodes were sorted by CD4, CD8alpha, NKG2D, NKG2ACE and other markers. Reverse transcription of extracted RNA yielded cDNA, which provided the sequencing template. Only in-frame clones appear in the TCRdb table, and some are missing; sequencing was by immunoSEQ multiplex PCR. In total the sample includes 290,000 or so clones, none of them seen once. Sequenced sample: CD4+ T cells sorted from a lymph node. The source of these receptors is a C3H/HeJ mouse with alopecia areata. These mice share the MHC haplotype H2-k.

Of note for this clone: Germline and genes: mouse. CDR3 amino acids: CASSQVGGGAYQDTQYF. Incomplete CDR3 DNA: TGTGCCAGCAGCCAAGTGGGGGGGGGCGCCTACCAAGAC. This chain uses TRBV5 with TRBJ2-5; 8 bases line up with TRBD2. The CDR3 end is not reached by the read, which stops 4 residues before it; the germline J gene fills it in. Germline V gene sequence: CDR1 LGHNA, CDR2 YNLKQL (reference sequence). The V and J ends lost 1 base and 1 base, in that order; junction bases with no gene match: 7. This CDR3 is 17 amino acids long.

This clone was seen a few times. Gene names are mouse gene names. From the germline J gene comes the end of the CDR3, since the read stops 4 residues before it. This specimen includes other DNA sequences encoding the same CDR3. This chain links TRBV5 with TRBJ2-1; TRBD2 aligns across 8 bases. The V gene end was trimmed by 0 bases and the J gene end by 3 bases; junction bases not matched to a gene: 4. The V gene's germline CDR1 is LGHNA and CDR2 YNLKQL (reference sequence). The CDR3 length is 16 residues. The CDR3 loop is CASSQEGGASYAEQFF. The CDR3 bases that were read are TGTGCCAGCAGCCAAGAAGGGGGGGCCTCCTATGCT.

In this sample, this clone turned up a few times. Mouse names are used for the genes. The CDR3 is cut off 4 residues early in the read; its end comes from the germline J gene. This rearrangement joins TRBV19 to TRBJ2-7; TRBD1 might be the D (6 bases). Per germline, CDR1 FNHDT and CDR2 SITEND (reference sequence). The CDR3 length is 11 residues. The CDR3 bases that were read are TGTGCCAGCAGTCGACAGGAT. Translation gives CASSRQD. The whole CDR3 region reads CASSRQDEQYF. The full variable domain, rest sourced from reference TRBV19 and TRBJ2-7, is GGIITQTPKFLIGQEGQKLTLKCQQNFNHDTMYWYRQDSGKGLRLIYYSITENDLQKGDLSEGYDASREKKSSFSLTVTSAQKNEMAVFLCASSRQDEQYFGPGTRLTVL.

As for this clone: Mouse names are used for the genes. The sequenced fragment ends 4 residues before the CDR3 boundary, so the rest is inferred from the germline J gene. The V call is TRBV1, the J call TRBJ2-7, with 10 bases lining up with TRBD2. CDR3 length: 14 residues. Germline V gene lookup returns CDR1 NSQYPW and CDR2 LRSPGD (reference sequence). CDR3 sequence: CTCSQTGGSYEQYF. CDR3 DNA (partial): TGCACCTGCAGCCAGACTGGGGGGTCTTAT.

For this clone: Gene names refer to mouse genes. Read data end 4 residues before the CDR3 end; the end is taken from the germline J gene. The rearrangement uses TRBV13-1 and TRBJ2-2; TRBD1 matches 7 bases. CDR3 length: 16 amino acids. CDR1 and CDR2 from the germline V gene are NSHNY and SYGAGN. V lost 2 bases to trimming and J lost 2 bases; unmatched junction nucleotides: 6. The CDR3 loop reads CASSESGTDNTGQLYF. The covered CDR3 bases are TGTGCCAGCAGTGAGAGCGGGACAGATAACACCGGG.

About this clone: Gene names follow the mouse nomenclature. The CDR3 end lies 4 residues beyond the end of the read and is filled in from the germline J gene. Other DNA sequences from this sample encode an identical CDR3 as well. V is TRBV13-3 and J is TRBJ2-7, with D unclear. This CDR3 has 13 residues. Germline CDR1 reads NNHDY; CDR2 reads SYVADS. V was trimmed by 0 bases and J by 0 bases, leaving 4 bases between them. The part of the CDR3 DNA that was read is TGTGCCAGCAGTGATGCAGGCTCCTAT. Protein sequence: CASSDAGSY. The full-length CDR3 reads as CASSDAGSYEQYF.

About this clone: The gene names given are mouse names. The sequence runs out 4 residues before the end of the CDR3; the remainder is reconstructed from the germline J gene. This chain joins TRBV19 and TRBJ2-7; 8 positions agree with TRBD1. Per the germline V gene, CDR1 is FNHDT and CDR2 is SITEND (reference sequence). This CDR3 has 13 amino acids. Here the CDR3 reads CASTPDRGDEQYF. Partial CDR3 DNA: TGTGCCAGCACCCCCGACAGGGGAGAT.

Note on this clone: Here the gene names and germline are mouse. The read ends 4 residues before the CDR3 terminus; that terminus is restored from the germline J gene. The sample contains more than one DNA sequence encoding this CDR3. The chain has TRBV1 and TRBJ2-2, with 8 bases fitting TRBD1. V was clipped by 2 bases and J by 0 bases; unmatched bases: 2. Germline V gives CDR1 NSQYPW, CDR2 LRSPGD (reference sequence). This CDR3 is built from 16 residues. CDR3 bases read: TGCACCTGCAGTGCACCACAGGGGGCAAACACCGGG. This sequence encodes CTCSAPQGANTG. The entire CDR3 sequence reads CTCSAPQGANTGQLYF.

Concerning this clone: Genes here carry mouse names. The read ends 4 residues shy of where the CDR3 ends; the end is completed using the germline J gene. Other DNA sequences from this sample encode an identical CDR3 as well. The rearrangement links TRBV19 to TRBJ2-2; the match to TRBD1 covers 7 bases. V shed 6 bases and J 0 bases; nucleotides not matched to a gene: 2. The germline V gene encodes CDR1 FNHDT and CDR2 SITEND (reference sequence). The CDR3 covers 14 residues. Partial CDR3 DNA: TGTGCCAGCACCGGGACAGCAAACACCGGG. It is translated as CASTGTANTG. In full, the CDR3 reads CASTGTANTGQLYF.

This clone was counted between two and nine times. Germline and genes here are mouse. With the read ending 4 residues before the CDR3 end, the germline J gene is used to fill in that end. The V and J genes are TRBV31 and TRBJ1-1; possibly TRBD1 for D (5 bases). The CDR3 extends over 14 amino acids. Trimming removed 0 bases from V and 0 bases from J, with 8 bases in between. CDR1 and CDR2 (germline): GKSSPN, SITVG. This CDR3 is CAWSLPGTNTEVFF. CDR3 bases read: TGTGCCTGGAGTCTCCCAGGGACAAACACA.

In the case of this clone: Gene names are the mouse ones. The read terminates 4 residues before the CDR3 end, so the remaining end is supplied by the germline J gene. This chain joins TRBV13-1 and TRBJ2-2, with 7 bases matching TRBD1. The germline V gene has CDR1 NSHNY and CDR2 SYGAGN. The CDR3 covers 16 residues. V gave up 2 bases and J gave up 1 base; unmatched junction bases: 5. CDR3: CASSESGTENTGQLYF. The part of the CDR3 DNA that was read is TGTGCCAGCAGTGAGTCCGGGACAGAAAACACCGGG.

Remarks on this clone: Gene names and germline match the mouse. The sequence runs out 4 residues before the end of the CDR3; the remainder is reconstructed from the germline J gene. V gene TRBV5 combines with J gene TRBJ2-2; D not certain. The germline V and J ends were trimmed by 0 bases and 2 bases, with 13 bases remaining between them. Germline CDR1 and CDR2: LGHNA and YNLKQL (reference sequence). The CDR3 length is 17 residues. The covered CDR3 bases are TGTGCCAGCAGCCAAGATCCCCCAGGATTTAACACCGGG. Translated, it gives CASSQDPPGFNTG. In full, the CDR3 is CASSQDPPGFNTGQLYF.

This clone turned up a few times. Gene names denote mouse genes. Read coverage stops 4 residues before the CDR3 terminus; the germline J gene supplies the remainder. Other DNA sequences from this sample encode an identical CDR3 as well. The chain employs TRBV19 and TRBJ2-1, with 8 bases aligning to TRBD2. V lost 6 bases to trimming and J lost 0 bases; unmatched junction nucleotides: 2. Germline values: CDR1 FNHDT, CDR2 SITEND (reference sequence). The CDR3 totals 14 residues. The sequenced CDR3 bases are TGTGCCAGCAAAACTGGGGGTAACTATGCT. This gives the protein CASKTGGNYA. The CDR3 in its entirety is CASKTGGNYAEQFF.

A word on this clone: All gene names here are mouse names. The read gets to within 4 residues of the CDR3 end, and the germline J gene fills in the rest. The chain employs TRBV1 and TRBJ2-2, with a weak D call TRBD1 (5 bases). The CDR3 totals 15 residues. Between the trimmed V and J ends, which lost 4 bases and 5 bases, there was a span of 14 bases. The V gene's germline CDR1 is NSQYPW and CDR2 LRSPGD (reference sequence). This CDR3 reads CTCSDRRGNTGQLYF. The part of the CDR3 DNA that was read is TGCACCTGCAGTGACAGGAGGGGAAATACCGGG.

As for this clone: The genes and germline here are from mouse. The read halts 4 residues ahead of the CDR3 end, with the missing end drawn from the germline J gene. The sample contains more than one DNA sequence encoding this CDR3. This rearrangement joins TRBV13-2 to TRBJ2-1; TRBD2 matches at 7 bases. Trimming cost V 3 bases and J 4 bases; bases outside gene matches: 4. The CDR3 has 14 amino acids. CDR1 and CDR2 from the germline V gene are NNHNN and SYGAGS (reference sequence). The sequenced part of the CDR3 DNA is TGTGCCAGCGGTGTCGGGGGGGGGTATGCT. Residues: CASGVGGGYA. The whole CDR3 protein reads CASGVGGGYAEQFF.

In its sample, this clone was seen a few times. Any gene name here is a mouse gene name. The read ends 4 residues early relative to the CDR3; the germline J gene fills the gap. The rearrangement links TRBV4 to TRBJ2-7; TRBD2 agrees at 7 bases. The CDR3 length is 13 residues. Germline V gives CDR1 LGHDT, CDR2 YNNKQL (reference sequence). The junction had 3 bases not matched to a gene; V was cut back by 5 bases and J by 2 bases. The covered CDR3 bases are TGTGCCAGCAGCCTCTGGGGGACCTAT. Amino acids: CASSLWGTY. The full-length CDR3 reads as CASSLWGTYEQYF.

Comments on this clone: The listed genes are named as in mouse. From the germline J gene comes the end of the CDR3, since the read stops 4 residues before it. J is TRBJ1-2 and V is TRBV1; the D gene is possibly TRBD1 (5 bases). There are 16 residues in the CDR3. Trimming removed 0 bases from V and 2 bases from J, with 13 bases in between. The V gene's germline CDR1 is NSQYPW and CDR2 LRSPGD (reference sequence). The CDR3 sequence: CTCSADPQGWNSDYTF. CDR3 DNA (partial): TGCACCTGCAGTGCAGATCCCCAGGGCTGGAACTCC.

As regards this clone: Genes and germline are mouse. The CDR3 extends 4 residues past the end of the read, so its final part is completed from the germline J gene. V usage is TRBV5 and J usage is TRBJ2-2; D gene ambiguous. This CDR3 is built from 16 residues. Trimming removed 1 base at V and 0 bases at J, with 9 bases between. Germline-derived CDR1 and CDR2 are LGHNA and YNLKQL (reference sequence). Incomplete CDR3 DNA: TGTGCCAGCAGCCAAGTTCCTGGCGCAAACACCGGG. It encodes CASSQVPGANTG. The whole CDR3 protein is CASSQVPGANTGQLYF.

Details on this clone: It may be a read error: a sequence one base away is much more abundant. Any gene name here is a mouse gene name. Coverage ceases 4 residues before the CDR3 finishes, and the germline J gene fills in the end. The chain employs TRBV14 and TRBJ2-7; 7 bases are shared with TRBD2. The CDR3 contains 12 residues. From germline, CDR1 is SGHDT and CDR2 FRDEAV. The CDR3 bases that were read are TGTGCCAGCAGCCCGGGACTGTAT. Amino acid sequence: CASSPGLY. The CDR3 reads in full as CASSPGLYEQYF.

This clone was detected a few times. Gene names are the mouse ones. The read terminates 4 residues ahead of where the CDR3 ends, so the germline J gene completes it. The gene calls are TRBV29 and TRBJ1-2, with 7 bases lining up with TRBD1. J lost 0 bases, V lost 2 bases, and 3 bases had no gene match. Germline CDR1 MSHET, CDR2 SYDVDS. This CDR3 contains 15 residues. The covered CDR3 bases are TGTGCTAGCAGTTTACCCGGGACAGCAAACTCC. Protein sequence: CASSLPGTANS. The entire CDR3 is CASSLPGTANSDYTF. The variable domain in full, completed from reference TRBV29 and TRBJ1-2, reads DMKVTQMPRYLIKRMGENVLLECGQDMSHETMYWYRQDPGLGLQLIYISYDVDSNSEGDIPKGYRVSRKKREHFSLILDSAKTNQTSVYFCASSLPGTANSDYTFGSGTRLLVI.

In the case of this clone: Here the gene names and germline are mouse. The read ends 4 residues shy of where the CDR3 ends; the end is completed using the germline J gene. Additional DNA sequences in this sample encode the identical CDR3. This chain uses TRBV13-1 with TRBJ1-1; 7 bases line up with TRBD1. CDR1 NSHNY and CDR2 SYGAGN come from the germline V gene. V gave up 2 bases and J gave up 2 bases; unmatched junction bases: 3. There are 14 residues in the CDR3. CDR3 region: CASSEDRANTEVFF. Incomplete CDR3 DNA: TGTGCCAGCAGTGAAGACAGGGCCAACACA.

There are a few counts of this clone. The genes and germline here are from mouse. Incomplete CDR3 DNA: TGCACCTCTGGGGGGTCAGAA. Amino acid sequence: CTSGGSE. The full CDR3 sequence reads CTSGGSETLYF. This chain links TRBV1 with TRBJ2-3; 8 nucleotides match TRBD2. Read coverage stops 4 residues before the CDR3 terminus; the germline J gene supplies the remainder. CDR1 and CDR2 (germline): NSQYPW, LRSPGD (reference sequence). The length of the CDR3 is 11 residues. The trim removed 10 bases at V and 4 bases at J, leaving 1 base unmatched.

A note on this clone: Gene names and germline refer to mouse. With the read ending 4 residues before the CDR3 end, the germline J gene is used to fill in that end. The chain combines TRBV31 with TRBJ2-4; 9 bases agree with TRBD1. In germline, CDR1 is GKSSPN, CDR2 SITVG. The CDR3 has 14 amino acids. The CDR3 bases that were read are TGTGCCTGGAGTGTCATACAGGGGGCCAAC. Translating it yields CAWSVIQGAN. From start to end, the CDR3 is CAWSVIQGANTLYF.

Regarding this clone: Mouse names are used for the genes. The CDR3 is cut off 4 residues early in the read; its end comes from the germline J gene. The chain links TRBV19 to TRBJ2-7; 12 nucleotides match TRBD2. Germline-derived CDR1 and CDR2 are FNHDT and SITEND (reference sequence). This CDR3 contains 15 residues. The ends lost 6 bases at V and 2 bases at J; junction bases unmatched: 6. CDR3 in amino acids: CASIGLGGGPYEQYF. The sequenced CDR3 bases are TGTGCCAGCATCGGACTGGGGGGGGGCCCCTAT.

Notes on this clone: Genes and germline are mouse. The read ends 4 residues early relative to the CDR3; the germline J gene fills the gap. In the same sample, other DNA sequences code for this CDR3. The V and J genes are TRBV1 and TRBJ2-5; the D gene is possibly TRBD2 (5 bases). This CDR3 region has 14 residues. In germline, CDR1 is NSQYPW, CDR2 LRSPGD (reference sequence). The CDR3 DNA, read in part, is TGCACCTGCAGTGCAGCTGGGAGAGGAGAC. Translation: CTCSAAGRGD. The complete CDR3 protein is CTCSAAGRGDTQYF. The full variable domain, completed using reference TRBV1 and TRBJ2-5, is VTLLEQNPRWRLVPRGQAVNLRCILKNSQYPWMSWYQQDLQKQLQWLFTLRSPGDKEVKSLPGADYLATRVTDTELRLQVANMSQGRTLYCTCSAAGRGDTQYFGPGTRLLVL.

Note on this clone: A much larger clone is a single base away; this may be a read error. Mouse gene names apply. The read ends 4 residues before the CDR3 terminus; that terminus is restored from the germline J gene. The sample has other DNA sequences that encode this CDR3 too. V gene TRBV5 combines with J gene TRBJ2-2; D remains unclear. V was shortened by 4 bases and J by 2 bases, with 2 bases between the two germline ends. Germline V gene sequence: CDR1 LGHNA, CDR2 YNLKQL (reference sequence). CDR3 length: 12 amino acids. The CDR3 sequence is CASSLNTGQLYF. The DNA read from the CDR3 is TGTGCCAGCAGCCTGAACACCGGG.

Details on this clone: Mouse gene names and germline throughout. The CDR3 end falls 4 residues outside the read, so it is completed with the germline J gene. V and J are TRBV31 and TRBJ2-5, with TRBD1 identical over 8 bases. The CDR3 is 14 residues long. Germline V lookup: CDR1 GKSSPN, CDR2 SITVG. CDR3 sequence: CAWSLDRGEDTQYF. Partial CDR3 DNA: TGTGCCTGGAGTCTAGACAGGGGAGAAGAC.

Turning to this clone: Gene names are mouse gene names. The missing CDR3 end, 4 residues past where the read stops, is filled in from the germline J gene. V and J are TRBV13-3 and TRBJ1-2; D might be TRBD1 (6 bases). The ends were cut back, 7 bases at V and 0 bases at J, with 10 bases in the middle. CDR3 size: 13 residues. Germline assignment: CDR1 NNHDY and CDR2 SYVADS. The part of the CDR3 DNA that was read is TGTGCCAGCGGTCGACAGGCAAACTCC. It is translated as CASGRQANS. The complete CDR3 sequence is CASGRQANSDYTF.